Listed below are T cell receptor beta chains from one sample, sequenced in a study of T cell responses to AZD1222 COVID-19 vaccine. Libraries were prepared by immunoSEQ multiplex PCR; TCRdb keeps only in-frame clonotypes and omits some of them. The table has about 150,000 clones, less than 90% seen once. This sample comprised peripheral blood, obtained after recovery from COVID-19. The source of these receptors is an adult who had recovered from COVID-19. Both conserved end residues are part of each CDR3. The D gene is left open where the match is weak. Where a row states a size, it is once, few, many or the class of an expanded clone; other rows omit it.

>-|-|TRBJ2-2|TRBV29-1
TGCAGCGTTGAAGGGTCCGAGGGCCTAGGGAGATTCCGGGAGCTGTTTTTT
CSVEGSEGLGRFRELFF
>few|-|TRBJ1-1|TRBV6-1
TGTGCCAGCAGTGAAGCGGGGGGGAACACTGAAGCTTTCTTT
CASSEAGGNTEAFF
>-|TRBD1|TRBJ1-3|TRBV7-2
TGTGCCAGCAGCCCCTGGGACAGGGCCTCTGGAAACACCATATATTTT
CASSPWDRASGNTIYF
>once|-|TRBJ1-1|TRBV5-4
TGTGCCAGCAGCTTGTACATCGGGAACACTGAAGCTTTCTTT
CASSLYIGNTEAFF
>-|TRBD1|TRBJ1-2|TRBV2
TGTGCCAGCAGTGAATTAGGGACAGGGCAGTCGGGTGGCTACACCTTC
CASSELGTGQSGGYTF
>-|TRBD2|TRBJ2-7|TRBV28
TGTGCCAGCAGCCCGGGGGGGAGGTTCGGTCGCGAGCAGTACTTC
CASSPGGRFGREQYF
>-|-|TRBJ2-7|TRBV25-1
TGTGCCAGCAGTGATTGGGCGGCAGAGCAGTACTTC
CASSDWAAEQYF
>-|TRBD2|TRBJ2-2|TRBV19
TGTGCCAGTAGCGTTAGGCTAGCGGGGGTCACCGGGGAGCTGTTTTTT
CASSVRLAGVTGELFF
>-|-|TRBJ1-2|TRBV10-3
TGTGCCACCCGTACGTCAGGGGATAACTATGGCTACACCTTC
CATRTSGDNYGYTF
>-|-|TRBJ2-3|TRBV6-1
TGTGCCAGCAGTGGGGGTGGATTAGCGTTTGGTGGGACAGATACGCAGTATTTT
CASSGGGLAFGGTDTQYF
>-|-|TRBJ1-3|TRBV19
TGTGCCAGTAGTACCTACAGGGCTTCTGGAAACACCATATATTTT
CASSTYRASGNTIYF
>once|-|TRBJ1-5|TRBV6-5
TGTGCCAGCACCAAGGACGGAGCAAGTCAGCCCCAGCATTTT
CASTKDGASQPQHF
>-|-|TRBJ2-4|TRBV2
TGTGCCAGCAGTACCGAGCAGGCGGACATTCAGTACTTC
CASSTEQADIQYF
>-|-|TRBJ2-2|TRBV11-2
TGTGCCAGCAGCTTAGCGGTGGGGTTGAACACCGGGGAGCTGTTTTTT
CASSLAVGLNTGELFF
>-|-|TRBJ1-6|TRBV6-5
TGTGCCAGCAGTCGGGCTAACGGTTCACCCCTCCACTTT
CASSRANGSPLHF
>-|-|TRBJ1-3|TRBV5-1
TGCGCCAGCAGCTTGACAGGCCGGAACTCTGGAAACACCATATATTTT
CASSLTGRNSGNTIYF
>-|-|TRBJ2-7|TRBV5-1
TGCGCCAGCAGCTTGAGTGACGGATACTACGAGCAGTACTTC
CASSLSDGYYEQYF
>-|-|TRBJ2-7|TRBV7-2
TGTGCCAGCAGCAGACGGGATCCCTACGAGCAGTACTTC
CASSRRDPYEQYF
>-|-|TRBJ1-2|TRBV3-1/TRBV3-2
TGTGCCAGCGGCTCCGCCACAATAAACTATGGCTACACCTTC
CASGSATINYGYTF
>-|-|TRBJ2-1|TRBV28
TGTGCCAGCAGTCTCCAGGGATCGCGGAGACCCTACAATGAGCAGTTCTTC
CASSLQGSRRPYNEQFF
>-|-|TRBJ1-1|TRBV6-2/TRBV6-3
TGTGCCAGCAGTTACGGAGGATGGTTGAACACTGAAGCTTTCTTT
CASSYGGWLNTEAFF
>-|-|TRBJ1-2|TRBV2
TGTGCCAGCACAGGACAGTCACTGAACTATGGCTACACCTTC
CASTGQSLNYGYTF
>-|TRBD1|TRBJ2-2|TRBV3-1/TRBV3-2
TGTGCCAGCAGCCAAGGGATGGGCAGGGGGCATTACACCGGGGAGCTGTTTTTT
CASSQGMGRGHYTGELFF
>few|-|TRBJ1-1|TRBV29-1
TGCAGCGTCGGAGGGGGTCTTGCGTCCACTGAAGCTTTCTTT
CSVGGGLASTEAFF
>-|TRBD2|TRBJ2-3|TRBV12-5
TGTGCTAGTGGTTTGTTTAGCGGGGGAGCCTGTTATTTT
CASGLFSGGACYF
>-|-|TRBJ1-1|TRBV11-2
TGTGCCAGCAGCTCCCGGGGTCTAGGATTTTTCTTT
CASSSRGLGFFF
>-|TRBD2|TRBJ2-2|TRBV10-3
TGTGCCATCAACGGAGGAGCGGGGGGGCCGAGCACCGGGGAGCTGTTTTTT
CAINGGAGGPSTGELFF
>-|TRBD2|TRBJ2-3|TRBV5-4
TGTGCCAGCAGCTTGAATGGTCTAGCGGGGGGAACAGATACGCAGTATTTT
CASSLNGLAGGTDTQYF
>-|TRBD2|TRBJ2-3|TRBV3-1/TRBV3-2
TGTGCCAGCAGCCACCCTAGCGGAGACACAGATACGCAGTATTTT
CASSHPSGDTDTQYF
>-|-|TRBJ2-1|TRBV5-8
TGTGCCAGCACCCCCGGGGTTTCCAATGAGCAGTTCTTC
CASTPGVSNEQFF
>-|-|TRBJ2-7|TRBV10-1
TGCGCCAGCAGTAGGGGGATTTCCTACGAGCAGTACTTC
CASSRGISYEQYF
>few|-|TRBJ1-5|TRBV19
TGTGCCAGTAGTATAAGGCTGCCCAATCAGCCCCAGCATTTT
CASSIRLPNQPQHF
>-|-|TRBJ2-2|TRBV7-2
TGTGCCAGCAGCTCCTTGAAGTTTAGTGGCACCGGGGAGCTGTTTTTT
CASSSLKFSGTGELFF
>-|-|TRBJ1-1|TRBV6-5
TGTGCCAGCAGGGGGGGGAGACTGAACACTGAAGCTTTCTTT
CASRGGRLNTEAFF